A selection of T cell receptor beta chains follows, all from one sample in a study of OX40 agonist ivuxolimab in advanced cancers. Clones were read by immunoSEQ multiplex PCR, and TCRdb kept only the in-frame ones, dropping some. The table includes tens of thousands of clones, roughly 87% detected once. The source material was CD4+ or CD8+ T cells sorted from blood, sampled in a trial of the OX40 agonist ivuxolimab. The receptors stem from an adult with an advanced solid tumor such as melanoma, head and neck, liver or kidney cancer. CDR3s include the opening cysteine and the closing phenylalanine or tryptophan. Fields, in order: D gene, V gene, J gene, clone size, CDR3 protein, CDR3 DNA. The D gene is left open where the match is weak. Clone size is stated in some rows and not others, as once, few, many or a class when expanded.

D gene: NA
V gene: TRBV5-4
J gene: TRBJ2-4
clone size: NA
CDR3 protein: CASSTDRSARGHGPYF
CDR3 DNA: TGTGCCAGCAGCACCGACAGGTCTGCCCGAGGACACGGTCCATACTTC

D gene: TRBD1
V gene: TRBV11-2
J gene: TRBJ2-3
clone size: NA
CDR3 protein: CASSNAGQGPSTDTQYF
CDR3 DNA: TGTGCCAGCAGCAACGCCGGACAGGGGCCTAGCACAGATACGCAGTATTTT

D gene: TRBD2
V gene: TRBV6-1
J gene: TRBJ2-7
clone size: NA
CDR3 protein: CASRRLANSYEQYF
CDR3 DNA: TGTGCCAGCAGGAGACTAGCGAACTCCTACGAGCAGTACTTC

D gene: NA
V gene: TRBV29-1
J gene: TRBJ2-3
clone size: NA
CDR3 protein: CSVVEVRDTQYF
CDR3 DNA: TGCAGCGTTGTGGAGGTTAGGGATACGCAGTATTTT

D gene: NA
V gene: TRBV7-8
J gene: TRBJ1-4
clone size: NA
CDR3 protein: CASSPGGAGYEKLFF
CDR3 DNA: TGTGCCAGCAGCCCGGGGGGGGCCGGTTATGAAAAACTGTTTTTT

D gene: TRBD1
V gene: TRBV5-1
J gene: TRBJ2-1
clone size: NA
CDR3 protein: CASSLGQGADEQFF
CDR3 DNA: TGCGCCAGCAGCCTGGGACAGGGGGCGGATGAGCAGTTCTTC

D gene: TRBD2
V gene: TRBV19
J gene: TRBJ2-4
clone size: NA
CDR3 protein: CASSRPSGRTAKNIQYF
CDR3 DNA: TGTGCCAGTAGTAGGCCTAGCGGGAGAACAGCCAAAAACATTCAGTACTTC

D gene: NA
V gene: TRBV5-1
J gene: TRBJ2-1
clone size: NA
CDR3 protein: CASSLQTYQGDEQFF
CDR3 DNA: TGCGCCAGCAGCCTCCAGACATACCAGGGTGATGAGCAGTTCTTC

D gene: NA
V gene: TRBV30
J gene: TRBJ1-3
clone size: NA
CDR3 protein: CAWRVNSLGNTIYF
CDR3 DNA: TGTGCCTGGAGGGTGAACAGCCTGGGAAACACCATATATTTT

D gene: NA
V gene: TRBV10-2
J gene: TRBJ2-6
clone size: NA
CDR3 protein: CASARSGANVLTF
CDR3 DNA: TGCGCCAGTGCGAGGTCTGGGGCCAACGTCCTGACTTTC

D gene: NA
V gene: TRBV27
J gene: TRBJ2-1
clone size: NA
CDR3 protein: CASSLKGGGPNEQFF
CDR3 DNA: TGTGCCAGCAGTTTGAAAGGAGGGGGCCCGAATGAGCAGTTCTTC

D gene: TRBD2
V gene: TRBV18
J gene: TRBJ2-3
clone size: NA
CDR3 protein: CASTPLAGALDTQYF
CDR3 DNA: TGTGCCAGCACACCACTAGCGGGGGCCCTGGATACGCAGTATTTT

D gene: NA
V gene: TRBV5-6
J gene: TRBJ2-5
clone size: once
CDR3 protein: CASSHGETQYF
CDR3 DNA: TGTGCCAGCAGCCATGGGGAGACCCAGTACTTC

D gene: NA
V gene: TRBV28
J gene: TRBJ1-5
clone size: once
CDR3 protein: CASSFTQGPNQPQHF
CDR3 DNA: TGTGCCAGCAGTTTCACACAGGGACCTAATCAGCCCCAGCATTTT

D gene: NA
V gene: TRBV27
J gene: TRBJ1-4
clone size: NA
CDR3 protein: CASSLMVSSEKLFF
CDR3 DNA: TGTGCCAGCAGTTTGATGGTCTCAAGCGAAAAACTGTTTTTT

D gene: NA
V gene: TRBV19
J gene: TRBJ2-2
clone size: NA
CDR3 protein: CASRPILVRTGELFF
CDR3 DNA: TGTGCCAGTAGGCCCATACTAGTGAGGACCGGGGAGCTGTTTTTT

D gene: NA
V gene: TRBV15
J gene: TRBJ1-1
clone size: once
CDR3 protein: CATSQGARTAFF
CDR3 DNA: TGTGCCACCAGCCAAGGGGCCAGAACAGCTTTCTTT

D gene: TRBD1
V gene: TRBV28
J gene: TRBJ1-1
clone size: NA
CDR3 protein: CASSPNTGGLAEAFF
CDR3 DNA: TGTGCCAGCAGTCCAAATACAGGGGGTTTAGCTGAAGCTTTCTTT

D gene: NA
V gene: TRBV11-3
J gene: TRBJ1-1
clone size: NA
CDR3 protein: CASSKLENTEAFF
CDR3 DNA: TGTGCCAGCAGCAAACTGGAGAACACTGAAGCTTTCTTT

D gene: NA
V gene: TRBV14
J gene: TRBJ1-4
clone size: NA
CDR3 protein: CASSLRRGITNEKLFF
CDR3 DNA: TGTGCCAGCAGCCTGAGAAGGGGTATAACTAATGAAAAACTGTTTTTT

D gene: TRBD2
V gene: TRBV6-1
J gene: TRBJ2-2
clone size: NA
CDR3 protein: CASHASRSGAGELFF
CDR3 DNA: TGTGCCAGCCATGCTTCTAGAAGCGGGGCCGGGGAGCTGTTTTTT

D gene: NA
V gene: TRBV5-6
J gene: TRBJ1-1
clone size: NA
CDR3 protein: CASSLRQTQAFF
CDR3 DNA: TGTGCCAGCAGCCTCCGGCAGACCCAGGCTTTCTTT

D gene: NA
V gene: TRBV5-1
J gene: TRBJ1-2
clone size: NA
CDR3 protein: CASSSTRDYGYTF
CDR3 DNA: TGCGCCAGCAGCTCGACCAGGGACTATGGCTACACCTTC

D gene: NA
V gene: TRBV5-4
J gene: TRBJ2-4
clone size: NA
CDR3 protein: CASSLVSGTNIAKNIQYF
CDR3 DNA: TGTGCCAGCAGCTTGGTGTCCGGGACAAACATAGCCAAAAACATTCAGTACTTC

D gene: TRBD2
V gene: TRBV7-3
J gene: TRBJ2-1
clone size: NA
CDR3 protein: CASSLIGVGGSSYNEQFF
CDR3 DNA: TGTGCCAGCAGCTTAATTGGCGTCGGCGGGAGCTCCTACAATGAGCAGTTCTTC

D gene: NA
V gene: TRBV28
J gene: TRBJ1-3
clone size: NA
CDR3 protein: CASSATLVASGNTIYF
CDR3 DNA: TGTGCCAGCAGTGCCACCTTGGTGGCCTCTGGAAACACCATATATTTT

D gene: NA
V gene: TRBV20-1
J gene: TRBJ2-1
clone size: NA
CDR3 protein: CSASRASEQFF
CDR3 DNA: TGCAGTGCCTCCCGGGCAAGTGAGCAGTTCTTC

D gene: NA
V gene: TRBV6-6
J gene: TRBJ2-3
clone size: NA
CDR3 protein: CASSYSSYFSTDTQYF
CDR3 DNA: TGTGCCAGCAGTTACTCGAGTTACTTTAGCACAGATACGCAGTATTTT

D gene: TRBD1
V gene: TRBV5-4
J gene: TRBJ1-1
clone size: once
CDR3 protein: CASSRGQGENTEAFF
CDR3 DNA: TGTGCCAGCAGCCGGGGACAGGGGGAAAACACTGAAGCTTTCTTT

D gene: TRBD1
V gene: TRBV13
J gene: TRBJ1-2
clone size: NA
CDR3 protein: CASSLPGTGDYGYTF
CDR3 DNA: TGTGCCAGCAGCCTCCCCGGGACAGGGGACTATGGCTACACCTTC

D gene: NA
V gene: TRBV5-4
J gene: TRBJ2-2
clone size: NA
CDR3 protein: CASSLERNTGELFF
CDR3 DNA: TGTGCCAGCAGCTTGGAACGGAACACCGGGGAGCTGTTTTTT

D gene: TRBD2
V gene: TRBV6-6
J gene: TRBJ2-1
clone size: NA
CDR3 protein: CASSHSSGASHNEQFF
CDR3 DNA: TGTGCCAGCAGTCATAGTAGCGGGGCCAGCCACAATGAGCAGTTCTTC

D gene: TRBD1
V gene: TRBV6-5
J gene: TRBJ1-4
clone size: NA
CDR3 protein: CASSQGGFGKLFF
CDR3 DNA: TGTGCCAGCAGCCAGGGGGGCTTCGGAAAACTGTTTTTT

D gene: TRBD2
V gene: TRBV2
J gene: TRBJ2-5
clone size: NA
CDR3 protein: CASRTAASGGETQYF
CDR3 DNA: TGTGCCAGCAGGACCGCGGCTAGCGGGGGCGAGACCCAGTACTTC

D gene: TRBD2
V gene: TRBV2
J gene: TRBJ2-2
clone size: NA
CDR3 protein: CASKERESAGELFF
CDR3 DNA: TGTGCCAGCAAGGAGCGGGAGTCCGCCGGGGAGCTGTTTTTT

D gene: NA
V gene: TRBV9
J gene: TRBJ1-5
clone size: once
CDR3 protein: CASSPDNSNQPQHF
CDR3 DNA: TGTGCCAGCAGCCCTGACAATAGCAATCAGCCCCAGCATTTT

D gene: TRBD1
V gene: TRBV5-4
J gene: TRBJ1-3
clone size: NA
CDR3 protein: CASSWSDRGTGNTIYF
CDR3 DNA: TGTGCCAGCAGCTGGTCGGACAGGGGTACTGGAAACACCATATATTTT

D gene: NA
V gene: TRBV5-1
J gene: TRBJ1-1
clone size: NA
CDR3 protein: CASSWGSSEAFF
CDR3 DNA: TGCGCCAGCAGCTGGGGATCTTCTGAAGCTTTCTTT

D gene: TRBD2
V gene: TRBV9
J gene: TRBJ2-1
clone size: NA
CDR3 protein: CASSPGLAALNEQFF
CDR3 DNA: TGTGCCAGCAGCCCCGGACTAGCGGCTCTCAATGAGCAGTTCTTC

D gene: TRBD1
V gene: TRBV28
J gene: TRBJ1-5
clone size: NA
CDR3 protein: CASSLPGQGANQPQHF
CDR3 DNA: TGTGCCAGCAGTTTACCCGGACAGGGCGCGAATCAGCCCCAGCATTTT

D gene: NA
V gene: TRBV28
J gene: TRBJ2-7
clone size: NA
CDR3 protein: CASSGTASYEQYF
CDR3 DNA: TGTGCCAGCAGTGGCACAGCGTCCTACGAGCAGTACTTC

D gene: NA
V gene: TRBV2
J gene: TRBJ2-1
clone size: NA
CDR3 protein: CATSKIPTNSYNEQFF
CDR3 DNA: TGTGCCACATCCAAGATCCCGACTAACTCCTACAATGAGCAGTTCTTC

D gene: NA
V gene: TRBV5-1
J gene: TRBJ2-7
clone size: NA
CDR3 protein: CASSLEVFYEQYF
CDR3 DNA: TGCGCCAGCAGCTTGGAGGTATTCTACGAGCAGTACTTC

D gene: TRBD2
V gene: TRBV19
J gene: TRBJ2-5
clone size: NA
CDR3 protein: CASSMGAGGQETQYF
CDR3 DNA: TGTGCCAGTAGTATGGGAGCGGGGGGACAAGAGACCCAGTACTTC

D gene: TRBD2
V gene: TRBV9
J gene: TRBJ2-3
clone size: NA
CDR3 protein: CASSPVLAVTDTQYF
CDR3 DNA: TGTGCCAGCAGCCCAGTGCTAGCGGTCACAGATACGCAGTATTTT

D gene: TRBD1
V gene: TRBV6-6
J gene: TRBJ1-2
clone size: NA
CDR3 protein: CASSSGQGNGYTF
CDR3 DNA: TGTGCCAGCAGTTCAGGACAGGGAAATGGCTACACCTTC